The clone carrying this T cell receptor (beta chain) came up many times. Its specificity is unknown. The sample belongs to a study of Graves' ophthalmopathy and Graves' hyperthyroidism. Study-wide results and limits: In blood, most expanded thyroid clonotypes above 0.001 frequency were also detected. For separating ophthalmopathy from stable hyperthyroidism, a 13-signature model gave over 85% sensitivity and approximately 80% specificity.

Amplification from RNA transcripts yielded the TCR beta CDR3 regions. RT-PCR was first run with HTBI primers, then multiplex PCR in a second round. Each CDR3 protein gets one entry after TCRdb re-called the multiplex PCR reads with MiXCR. In the table there are 300,000 to 400,000 distinct CDR3 sequences, roughly 15% of which are singletons. The V gene's germline CDR1 is LNHNV and CDR2 YYDKDF (reference sequence). The V end was cut by 3 bases, the J end by 3 bases, with 15 bases between. The CDR3 runs 16 residues. Sequencing used peripheral blood. V and J are TRBV15 and TRBJ1-5; a weak D match, TRBD1 (5 bases). The TCR was taken from an adult man with Graves' ophthalmopathy. CDR3 protein: CATSSVKDMYNQPQHF. Written as DNA, the CDR3 is TGTGCCACCAGCAGTGTCAAGGACATGTACAATCAGCCCCAGCATTTT.